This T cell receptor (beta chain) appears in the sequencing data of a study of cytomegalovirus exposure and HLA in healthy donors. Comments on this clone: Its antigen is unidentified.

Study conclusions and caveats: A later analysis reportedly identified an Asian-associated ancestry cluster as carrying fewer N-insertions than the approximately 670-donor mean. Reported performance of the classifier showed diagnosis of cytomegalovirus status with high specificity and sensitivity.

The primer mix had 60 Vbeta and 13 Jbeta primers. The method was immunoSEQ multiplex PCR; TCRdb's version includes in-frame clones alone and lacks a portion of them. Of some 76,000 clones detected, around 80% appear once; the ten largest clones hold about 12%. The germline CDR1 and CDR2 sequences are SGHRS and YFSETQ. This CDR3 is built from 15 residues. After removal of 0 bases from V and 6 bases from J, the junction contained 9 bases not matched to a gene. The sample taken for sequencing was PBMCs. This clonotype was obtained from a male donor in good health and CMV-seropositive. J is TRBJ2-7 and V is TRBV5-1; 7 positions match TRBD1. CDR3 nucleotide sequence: TGCGCCAGCAGCTTGGCAAAAACAGGGGCGTCCGAGCAGTACTTC. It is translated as CASSLAKTGASEQYF.